This TCR beta chain derives from a study of blood T cell repertoires in COVID-19. CDR3 size: 15 residues. Trimming cost V 3 bases and J 5 bases; bases outside gene matches: 7. Germline V gene sequence: CDR1 MNHEY, CDR2 SMNVEV (reference sequence). Per the study methods: From reference gene primer amplification, estimates of nucleated cell counts were derived. Assay used: immunoSEQ multiplex PCR; TCRdb lists only in-frame clones, some missing. Clonal size and the V and J genes are those of that table, whereas D and trimming came from the DNA. Of some 380,000 clones detected, around 87% appear once; the ten largest clones hold around 1.3%.

This receptor was obtained from a man aged 25-45 years who had recovered from COVID-19. The sequencing input was PBMCs or T cells enriched from blood (not recorded which). The chain has TRBV27 and TRBJ2-3; 8 positions agree with TRBD1. CDR3 residues: CASSFQDRVLDTQYF. CDR3 coding DNA: TGTGCCAGCAGTTTCCAGGACAGGGTGCTAGATACGCAGTATTTT.